The clone carrying this T cell receptor beta chain was seen a handful of times. Trimming at V came to 0 bases and at J to 3 bases, leaving 14 bases not matched to a gene. The CDR3 spans 19 residues. Per the germline V gene, CDR1 is GTSNPN and CDR2 is SVGIG (reference sequence). Treatment described: oral pan-JAK inhibitor, 5-10 mg twice daily. Collection of lesional scalp punch biopsies and peripheral blood was performed in alopecia areata patients. The researchers isolated CD4+ and CD8+ T cells from PBMCs by sorting. This sample stems from a study of CD8+ T cells in alopecia areata. Extracted RNA was reverse transcribed into cDNA, the sequencing template. The assay was immunoSEQ multiplex PCR, and TCRdb's table has in-frame clones only and misses some. Of some 220,000 clones listed, approximately 57% are singletons.

The sequencing used CD4+ T cells sorted from blood, collected at week 4, from a patient treated with tofacitinib. The J gene is TRBJ2-5, the V gene TRBV30; TRBD2 aligns across 12 bases. The clonotype comes from a human donor with alopecia areata. The chain's CDR3 is CAWSVRPFLAGGPEETQYF. The CDR3 region has the DNA TGTGCCTGGAGTGTAAGGCCCTTCCTAGCGGGGGGGCCGGAAGAGACCCAGTACTTC.